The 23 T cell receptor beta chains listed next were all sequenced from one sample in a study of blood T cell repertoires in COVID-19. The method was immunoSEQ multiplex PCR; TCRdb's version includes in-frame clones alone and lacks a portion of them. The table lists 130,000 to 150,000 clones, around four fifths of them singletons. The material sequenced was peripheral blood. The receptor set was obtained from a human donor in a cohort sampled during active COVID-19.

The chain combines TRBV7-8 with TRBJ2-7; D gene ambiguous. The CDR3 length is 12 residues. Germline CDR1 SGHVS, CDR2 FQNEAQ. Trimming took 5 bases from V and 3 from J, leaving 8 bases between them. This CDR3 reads CASSPTVYEQYF. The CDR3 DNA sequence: TGTGCCAGCAGCCCCACGGTCTACGAGCAGTACTTC.

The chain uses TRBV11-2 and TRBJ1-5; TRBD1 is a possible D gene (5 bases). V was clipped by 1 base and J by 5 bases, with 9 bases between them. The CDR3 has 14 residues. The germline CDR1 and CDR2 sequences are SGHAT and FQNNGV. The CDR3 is CASSLVVGDQPQHF. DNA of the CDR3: TGTGCCAGCAGCTTAGTGGTAGGGGATCAGCCCCAGCATTTT. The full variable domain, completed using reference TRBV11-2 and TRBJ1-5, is EAGVAQSPRYKIIEKRQSVAFWCNPISGHATLYWYQQILGQGPKLLIQFQNNGVVDDSQLPKDRFSAERLKGVDSTLKIQPAKLEDSAVYLCASSLVVGDQPQHFGDGTRLSIL.

The CDR3 region has the DNA TGTGCCAGCAGCTTAAGGGGACGGGGGGCCGTCTCCTACGAGCAGTACTTC. This translates into CASSLRGRGAVSYEQYF. The genes are TRBV5-4 and TRBJ2-7; D is possibly TRBD2 (7 bases). Trimming pared 2 bases from V and 0 bases from J, leaving 18 bases between. The CDR3 consists of 17 residues. Germline V CDR1 and CDR2: SGHNT, YYREEE (reference sequence).

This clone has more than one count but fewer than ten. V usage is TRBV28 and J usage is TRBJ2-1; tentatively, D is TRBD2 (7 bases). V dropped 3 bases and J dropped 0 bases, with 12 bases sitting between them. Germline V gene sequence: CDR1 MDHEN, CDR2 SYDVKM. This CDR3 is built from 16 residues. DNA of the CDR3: TGTGCCAGCAGTTTGAGCGGGACACGCTCCTACAATGAGCAGTTCTTC. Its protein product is CASSLSGTRSYNEQFF.

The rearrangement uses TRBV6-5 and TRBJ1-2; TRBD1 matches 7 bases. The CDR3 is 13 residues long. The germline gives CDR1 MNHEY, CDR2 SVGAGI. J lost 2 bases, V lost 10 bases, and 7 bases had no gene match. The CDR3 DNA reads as TGTGCCACCTCGGACAGGCAGAACTATGGCTACACCTTC. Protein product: CATSDRQNYGYTF.

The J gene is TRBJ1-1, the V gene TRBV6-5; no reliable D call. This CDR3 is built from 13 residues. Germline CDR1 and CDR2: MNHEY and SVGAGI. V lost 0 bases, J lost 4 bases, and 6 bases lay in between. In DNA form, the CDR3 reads TGTGCCAGCAGTTACTCGGAGGGCACTGAAGCTTTCTTT. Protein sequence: CASSYSEGTEAFF.

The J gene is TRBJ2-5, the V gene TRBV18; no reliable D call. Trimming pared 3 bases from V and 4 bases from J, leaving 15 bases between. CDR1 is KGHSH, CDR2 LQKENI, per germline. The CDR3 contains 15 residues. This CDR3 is CASSPTVRLPETQYF. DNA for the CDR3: TGTGCCAGCTCACCCACCGTACGACTTCCAGAGACCCAGTACTTC.

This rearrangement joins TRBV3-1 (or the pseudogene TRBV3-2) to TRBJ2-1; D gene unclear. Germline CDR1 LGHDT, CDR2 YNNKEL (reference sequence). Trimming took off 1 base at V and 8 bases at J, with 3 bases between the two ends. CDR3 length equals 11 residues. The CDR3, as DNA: TGTGCCAGCAGCCAAGCCTATGAGCAGTTCTTC. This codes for CASSQAYEQFF.

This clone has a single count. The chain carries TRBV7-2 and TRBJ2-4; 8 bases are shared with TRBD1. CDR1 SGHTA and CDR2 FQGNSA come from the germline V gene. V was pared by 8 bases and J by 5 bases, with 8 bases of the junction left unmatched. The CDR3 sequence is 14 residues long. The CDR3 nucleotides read TGTGCCAGCCAGGGGGCAGGGGGCGAAAACATTCAGTACTTC. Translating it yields CASQGAGGENIQYF.

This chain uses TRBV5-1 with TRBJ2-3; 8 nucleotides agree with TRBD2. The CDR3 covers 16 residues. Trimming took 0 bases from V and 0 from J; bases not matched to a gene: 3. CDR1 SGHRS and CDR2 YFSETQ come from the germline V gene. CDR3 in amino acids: CASSLGSGGSTDTQYF. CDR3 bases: TGCGCCAGCAGCTTGGGCAGCGGGGGCAGCACAGATACGCAGTATTTT.

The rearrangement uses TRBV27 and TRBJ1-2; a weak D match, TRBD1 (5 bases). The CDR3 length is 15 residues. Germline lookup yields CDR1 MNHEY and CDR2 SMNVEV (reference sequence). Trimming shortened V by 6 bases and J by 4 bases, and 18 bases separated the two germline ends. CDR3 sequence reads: CASRPDSRGVYGYTF. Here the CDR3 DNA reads TGTGCCAGCAGGCCAGACAGCCGTGGGGTCTATGGCTACACCTTC.

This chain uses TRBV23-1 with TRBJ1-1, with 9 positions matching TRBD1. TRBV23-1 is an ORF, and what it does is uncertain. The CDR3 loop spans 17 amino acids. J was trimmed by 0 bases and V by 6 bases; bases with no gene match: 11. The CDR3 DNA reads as TGCGCCAGCAGCCCCGACAGGGGGGATCCCATGAACACTGAAGCTTTCTTT. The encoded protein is CASSPDRGDPMNTEAFF.

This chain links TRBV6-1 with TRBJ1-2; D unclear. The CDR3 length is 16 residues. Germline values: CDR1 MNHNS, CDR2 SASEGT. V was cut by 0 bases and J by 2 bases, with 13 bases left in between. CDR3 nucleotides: TGTGCCAGCAGTGAAGCGGGCTGGGCCGAGAACTATGGCTACACCTTC. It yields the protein CASSEAGWAENYGYTF.

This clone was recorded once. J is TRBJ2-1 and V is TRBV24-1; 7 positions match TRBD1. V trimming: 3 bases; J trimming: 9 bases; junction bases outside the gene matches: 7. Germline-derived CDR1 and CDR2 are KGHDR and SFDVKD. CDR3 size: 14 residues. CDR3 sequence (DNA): TGTGCCACCAGTGATCGCCGGGACAGAGGTGAGCAGTTCTTC. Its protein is CATSDRRDRGEQFF.

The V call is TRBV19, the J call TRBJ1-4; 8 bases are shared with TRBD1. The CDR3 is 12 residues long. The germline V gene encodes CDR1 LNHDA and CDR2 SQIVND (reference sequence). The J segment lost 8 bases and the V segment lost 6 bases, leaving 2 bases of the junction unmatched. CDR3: CASRDRDEKLFF. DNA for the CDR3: TGTGCCAGTAGGGACAGGGACGAAAAACTGTTTTTT.

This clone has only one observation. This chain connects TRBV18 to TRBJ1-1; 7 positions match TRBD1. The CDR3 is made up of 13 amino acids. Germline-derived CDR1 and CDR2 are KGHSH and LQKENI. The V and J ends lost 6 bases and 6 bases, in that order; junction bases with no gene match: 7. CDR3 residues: CASSPQGDSEAFF. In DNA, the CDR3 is TGTGCCAGCTCCCCCCAGGGGGATTCTGAAGCTTTCTTT.

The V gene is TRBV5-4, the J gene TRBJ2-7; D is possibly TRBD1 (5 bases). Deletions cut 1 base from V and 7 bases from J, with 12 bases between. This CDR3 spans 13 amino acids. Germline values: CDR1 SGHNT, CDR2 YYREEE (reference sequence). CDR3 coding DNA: TGTGCCAGCAGCTTGATTCAGGGTGGGGAGCAGTACTTC. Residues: CASSLIQGGEQYF.

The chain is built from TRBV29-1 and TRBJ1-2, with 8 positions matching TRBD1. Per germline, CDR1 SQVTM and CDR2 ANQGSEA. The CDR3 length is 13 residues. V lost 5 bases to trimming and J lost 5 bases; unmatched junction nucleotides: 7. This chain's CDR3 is CSVLGQGRYGYTF. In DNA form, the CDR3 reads TGCAGCGTTTTAGGACAGGGACGATATGGCTACACCTTC.

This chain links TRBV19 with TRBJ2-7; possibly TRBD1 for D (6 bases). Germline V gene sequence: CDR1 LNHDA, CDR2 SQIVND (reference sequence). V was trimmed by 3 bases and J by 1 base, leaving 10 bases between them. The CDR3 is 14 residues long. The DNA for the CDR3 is TGTGCCAGTAGTATCCGGGACACATCCTACGAGCAGTACTTC. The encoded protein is CASSIRDTSYEQYF.

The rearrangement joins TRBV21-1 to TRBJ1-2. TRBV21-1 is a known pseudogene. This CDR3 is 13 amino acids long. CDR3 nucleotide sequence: TGTGCCAGCACCCGTAGCCTTCACTATGGCTACACCTTC. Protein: CASTRSLHYGYTF.

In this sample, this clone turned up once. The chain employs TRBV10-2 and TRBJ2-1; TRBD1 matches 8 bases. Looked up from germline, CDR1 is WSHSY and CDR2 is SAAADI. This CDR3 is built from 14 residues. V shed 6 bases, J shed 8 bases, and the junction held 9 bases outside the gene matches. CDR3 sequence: CASRTGVFGDEQFF. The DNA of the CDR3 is TGCGCCAGCAGGACAGGGGTTTTCGGCGATGAGCAGTTCTTC.

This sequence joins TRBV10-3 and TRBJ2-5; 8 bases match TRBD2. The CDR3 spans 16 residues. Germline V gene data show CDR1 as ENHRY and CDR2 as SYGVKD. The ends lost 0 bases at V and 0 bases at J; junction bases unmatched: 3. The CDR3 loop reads CAISESGGGYQETQYF. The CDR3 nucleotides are TGTGCCATCAGTGAGTCGGGCGGGGGGTACCAAGAGACCCAGTACTTC.

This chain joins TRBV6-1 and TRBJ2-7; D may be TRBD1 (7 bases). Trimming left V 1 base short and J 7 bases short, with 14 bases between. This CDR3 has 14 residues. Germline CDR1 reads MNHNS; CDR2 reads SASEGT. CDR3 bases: TGTGCCAGCAGTGAAGGTCGGAGGGGGCGAGAGCAGTACTTC. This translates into CASSEGRRGREQYF.